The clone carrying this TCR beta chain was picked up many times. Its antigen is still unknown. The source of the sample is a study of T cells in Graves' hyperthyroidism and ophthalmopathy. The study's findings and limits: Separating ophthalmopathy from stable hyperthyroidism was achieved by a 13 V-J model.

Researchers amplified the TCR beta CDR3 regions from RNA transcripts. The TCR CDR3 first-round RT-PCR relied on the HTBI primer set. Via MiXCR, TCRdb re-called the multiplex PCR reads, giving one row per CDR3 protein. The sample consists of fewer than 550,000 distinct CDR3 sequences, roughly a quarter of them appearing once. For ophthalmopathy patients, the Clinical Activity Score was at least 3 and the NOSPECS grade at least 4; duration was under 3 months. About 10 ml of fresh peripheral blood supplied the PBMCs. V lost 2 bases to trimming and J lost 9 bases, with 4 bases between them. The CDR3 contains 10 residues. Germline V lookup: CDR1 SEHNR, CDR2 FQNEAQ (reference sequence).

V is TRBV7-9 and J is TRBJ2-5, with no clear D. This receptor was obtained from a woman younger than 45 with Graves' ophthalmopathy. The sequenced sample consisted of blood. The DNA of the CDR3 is TGTGCCAGCAGCTTATTTCCCCAGTACTTC. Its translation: CASSLFPQYF.